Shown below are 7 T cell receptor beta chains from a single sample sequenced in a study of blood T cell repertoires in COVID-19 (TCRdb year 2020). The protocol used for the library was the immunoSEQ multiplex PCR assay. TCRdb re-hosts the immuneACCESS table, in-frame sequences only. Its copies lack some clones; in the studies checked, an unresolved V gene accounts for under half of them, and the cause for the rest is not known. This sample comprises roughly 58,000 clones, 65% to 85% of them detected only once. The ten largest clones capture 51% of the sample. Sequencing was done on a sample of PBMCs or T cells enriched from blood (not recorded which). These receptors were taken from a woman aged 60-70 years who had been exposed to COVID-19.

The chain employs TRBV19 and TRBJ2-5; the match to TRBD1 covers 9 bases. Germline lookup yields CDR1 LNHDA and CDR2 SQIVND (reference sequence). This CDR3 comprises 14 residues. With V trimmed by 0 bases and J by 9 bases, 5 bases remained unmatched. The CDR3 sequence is CASSIDGTGLPQYF. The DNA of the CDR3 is TGTGCCAGTAGTATAGACGGGACAGGGCTCCCCCAGTACTTC.

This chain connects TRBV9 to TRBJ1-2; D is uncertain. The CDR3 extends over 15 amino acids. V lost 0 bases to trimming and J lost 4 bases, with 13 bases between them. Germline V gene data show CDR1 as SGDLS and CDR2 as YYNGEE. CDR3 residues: CASSVDLNPGYGYTF. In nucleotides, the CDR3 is TGTGCCAGCAGCGTAGATCTAAACCCCGGCTATGGCTACACCTTC.

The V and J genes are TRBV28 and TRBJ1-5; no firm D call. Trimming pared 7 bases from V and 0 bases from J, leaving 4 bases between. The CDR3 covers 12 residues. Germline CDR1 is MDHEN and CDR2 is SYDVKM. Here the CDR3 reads CASTLSNQPQHF. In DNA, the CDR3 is TGTGCCAGCACCCTTAGCAATCAGCCCCAGCATTTT.

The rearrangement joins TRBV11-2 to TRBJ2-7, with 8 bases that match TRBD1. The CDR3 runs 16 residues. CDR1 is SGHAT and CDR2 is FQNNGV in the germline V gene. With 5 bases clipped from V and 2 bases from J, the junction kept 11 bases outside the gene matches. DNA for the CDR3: TGTGCCAGCAGCCCGGGTCGCGGGACAGGAGCCTACGAGCAGTACTTC. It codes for CASSPGRGTGAYEQYF.

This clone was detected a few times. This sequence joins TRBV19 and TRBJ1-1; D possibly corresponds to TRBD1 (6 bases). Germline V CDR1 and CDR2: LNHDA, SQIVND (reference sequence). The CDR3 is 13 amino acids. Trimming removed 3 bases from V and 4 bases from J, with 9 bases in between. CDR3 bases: TGTGCCAGTAGTATCTTAGGGGGCACTGAAGCTTTCTTT. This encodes CASSILGGTEAFF.

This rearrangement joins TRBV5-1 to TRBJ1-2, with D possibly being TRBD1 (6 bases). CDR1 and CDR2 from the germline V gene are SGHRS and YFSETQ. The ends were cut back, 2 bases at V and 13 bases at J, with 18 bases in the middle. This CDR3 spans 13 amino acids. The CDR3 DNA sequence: TGCGCCAGCAGCTTTGGGGGCAGTGGTGGTTCCACCTTC. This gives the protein CASSFGGSGGSTF.

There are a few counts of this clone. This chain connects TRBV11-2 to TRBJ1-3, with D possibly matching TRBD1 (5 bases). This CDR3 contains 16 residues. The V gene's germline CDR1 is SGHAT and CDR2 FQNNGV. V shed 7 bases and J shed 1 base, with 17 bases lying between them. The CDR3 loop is CASTLGGVFSGNTIYF. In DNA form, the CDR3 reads TGTGCCAGCACCTTGGGGGGTGTTTTTTCTGGAAACACCATATATTTT.